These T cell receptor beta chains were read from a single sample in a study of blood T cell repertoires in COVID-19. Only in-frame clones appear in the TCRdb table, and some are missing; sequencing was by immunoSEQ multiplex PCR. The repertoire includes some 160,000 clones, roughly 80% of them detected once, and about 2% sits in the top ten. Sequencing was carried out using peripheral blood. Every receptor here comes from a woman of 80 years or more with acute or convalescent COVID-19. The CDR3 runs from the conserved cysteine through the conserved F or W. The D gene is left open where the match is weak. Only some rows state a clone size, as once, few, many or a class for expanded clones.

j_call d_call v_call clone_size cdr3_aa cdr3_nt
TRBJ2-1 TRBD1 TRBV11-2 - CASRKDRVDEQFF TGTGCCAGCAGAAAGGACAGGGTGGATGAGCAGTTCTTC
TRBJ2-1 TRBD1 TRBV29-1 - CSVGYRGQGISEQFF TGCAGCGTTGGGTACCGGGGACAGGGGATTAGTGAGCAGTTCTTC
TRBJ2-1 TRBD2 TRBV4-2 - CASSQDPVRGGRWEQFF TGTGCCAGCAGCCAAGATCCGGTGCGGGGGGGTAGGTGGGAGCAGTTCTTC
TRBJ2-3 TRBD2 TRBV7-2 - CASSFRSPGGDTQYF TGTGCCAGCAGCTTCAGGTCGCCGGGGGGAGATACGCAGTATTTT
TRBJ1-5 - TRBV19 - CASSIDLWGGPSNQPQHF TGTGCCAGTAGTATAGATCTATGGGGGGGGCCTAGCAATCAGCCCCAGCATTTT
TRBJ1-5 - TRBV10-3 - CAISETGGVQPQHF TGTGCCATCAGTGAGACAGGCGGAGTTCAGCCCCAGCATTTT
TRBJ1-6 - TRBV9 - CASSVGGHQTNSPLHF TGTGCCAGCAGCGTAGGAGGGCACCAAACTAATTCACCCCTCCACTTT
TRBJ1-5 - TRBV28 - CASSFLGAGNQPQHF TGTGCCAGCAGTTTTCTCGGGGCGGGAAATCAGCCCCAGCATTTT
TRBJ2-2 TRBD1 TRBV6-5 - CASSRTGVNTGELFF TGTGCCAGCAGTCGTACAGGGGTGAACACCGGGGAGCTGTTTTTT
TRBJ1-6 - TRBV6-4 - CASSAAVANSPLHF TGTGCCAGCAGTGCCGCAGTCGCTAATTCACCCCTCCACTTT
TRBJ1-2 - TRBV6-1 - CASSELEVGLVVIDYGYTF TGTGCCAGCAGTGAACTTGAGGTCGGTTTGGTAGTGATTGACTATGGCTACACCTTC
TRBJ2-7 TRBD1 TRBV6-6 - CASSPSGQRYF TGTGCCAGCAGTCCATCGGGACAGAGGTACTTC
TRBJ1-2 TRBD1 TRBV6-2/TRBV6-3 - CASSTSGGSHGYTF TGTGCCAGCAGTACGTCAGGGGGGAGTCATGGCTACACCTTC
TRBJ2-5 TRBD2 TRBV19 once CASRASGSETQYF TGTGCCAGTAGGGCTAGCGGGAGTGAGACCCAGTACTTC
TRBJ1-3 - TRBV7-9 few CASSPTFGEPGNTIYF TGTGCCAGCAGCCCTACATTCGGGGAGCCTGGAAACACCATATATTTT
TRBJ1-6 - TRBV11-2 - CASRVTGRDSPLHF TGTGCCAGCAGGGTCACTGGGAGGGATTCACCCCTCCACTTT
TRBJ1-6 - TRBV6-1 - CAIVRGMNSPLHF TGTGCCATCGTAAGGGGGATGAATTCACCCCTCCACTTT
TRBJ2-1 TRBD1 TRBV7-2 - CASSQGMVVNEQFF TGTGCCAGCTCACAGGGGATGGTGGTAAATGAGCAGTTCTTC
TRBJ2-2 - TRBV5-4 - CASSLGQVNTGELFF TGTGCCAGCAGCTTGGGACAGGTCAACACCGGGGAGCTGTTTTTT
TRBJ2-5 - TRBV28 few CAASAPRGGGETQYF TGTGCCGCATCGGCTCCCAGGGGTGGAGGAGAGACCCAGTACTTC
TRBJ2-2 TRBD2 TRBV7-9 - CASSPGLAGFNTGELFF TGTGCCAGCAGCCCTGGACTAGCGGGATTTAACACCGGGGAGCTGTTTTTT
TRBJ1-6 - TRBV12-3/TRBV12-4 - CASSRDYNSPLHF TGTGCCAGCAGCCGGGATTATAATTCACCCCTCCACTTT
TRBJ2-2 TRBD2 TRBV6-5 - CASSFSGSGTGELFF TGTGCCAGCAGTTTTAGCGGGAGTGGCACCGGGGAGCTGTTTTTT
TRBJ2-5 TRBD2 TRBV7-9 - CASSLAGVGETQYF TGTGCCAGCAGCTTGGCGGGGGTTGGGGAGACCCAGTACTTC
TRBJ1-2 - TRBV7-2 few CASSDEKGLSYTF TGTGCCAGCAGCGACGAGAAGGGACTTAGCTACACCTTC
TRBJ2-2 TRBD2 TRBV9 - CASSVGGSTFGELFF TGTGCCAGCAGCGTAGGCGGGAGTACTTTCGGGGAGCTGTTTTTT
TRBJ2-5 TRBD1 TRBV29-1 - CSVLQGAKGETQYF TGCAGCGTCCTACAGGGGGCGAAGGGAGAGACCCAGTACTTC
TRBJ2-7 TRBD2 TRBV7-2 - CASSAFGVAGARSGEQYF TGTGCCAGCAGCGCCTTTGGAGTAGCGGGAGCCCGCTCAGGTGAGCAGTACTTC
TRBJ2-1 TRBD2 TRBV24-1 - CATSDRLAGGYNEQFF TGTGCCACCAGTGATAGACTAGCGGGGGGGTACAATGAGCAGTTCTTC
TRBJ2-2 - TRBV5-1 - CASSLDVNTRELFF TGCGCCAGCAGCTTGGACGTTAACACCCGGGAGCTGTTTTTT
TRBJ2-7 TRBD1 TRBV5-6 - CASSLYRGYEQYF TGTGCCAGCAGCTTGTACAGGGGTTACGAGCAGTACTTC
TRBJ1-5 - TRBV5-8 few CASSLGGDQPQHF TGTGCCAGCAGCTTGGGGGGGGATCAGCCCCAGCATTTT
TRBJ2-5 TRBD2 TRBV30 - CAWFPSGGASETQYF TGTGCCTGGTTCCCTAGCGGGGGGGCCAGTGAGACCCAGTACTTC
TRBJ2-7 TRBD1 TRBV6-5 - CASNMGQAAYEQYF TGTGCCAGCAATATGGGACAGGCTGCCTACGAGCAGTACTTC
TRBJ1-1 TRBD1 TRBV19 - CASTRDRGPMNTEAFF TGTGCCAGTACCCGGGACAGGGGGCCTATGAACACTGAAGCTTTCTTT
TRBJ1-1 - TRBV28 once CASCLITTNTEAFF TGTGCCAGCTGCTTAATTACAACAAACACTGAAGCTTTCTTT
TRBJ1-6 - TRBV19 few CASSNFGDSPLHF TGTGCCAGTAGTAACTTCGGGGATTCACCCCTCCACTTT